A single sample is the source of the 28 T cell receptor beta chains below, sequenced in a study of blood T cell repertoires in COVID-19. TCRdb's table, derived via immunoSEQ multiplex PCR, lists solely in-frame clones and lacks some. The sample has approximately 260,000 clones, approximately 80% seen once; the top ten hold 4% to 6%. Sequences were obtained from peripheral blood. Receptors were obtained from a woman of 80 years or more with active or convalescent COVID-19.

This clone has just a few counts. Other DNA sequences from this sample encode an identical CDR3 as well. This chain joins TRBV6-2 or TRBV6-3 and TRBJ1-6, with TRBD1 matching 7 bases. The trim removed 2 bases at V and 15 bases at J, leaving 7 bases unmatched. The length of the CDR3 is 13 residues. Germline loops: CDR1 MNHEY, CDR2 SVGEGT. The CDR3 bases are TGTGCCAGCAGTTACAACAGGGGACCTCTCCTCCACTTT. It specifies CASSYNRGPLLHF.

Only one count was recorded for this clone. The V and J genes are TRBV24-1 and TRBJ1-5; possibly TRBD1 for D (5 bases). Trimming stripped 4 bases from V and 3 bases from J, with 18 bases between. The CDR3 runs to 17 residues. The V gene's germline CDR1 is KGHDR and CDR2 SFDVKD. The CDR3 DNA reads TGTGCCACCAGTGACACGACAGTGGGCCCTTACAATCAGCCCCAGCATTTT. It specifies CATSDTTVGPYNQPQHF.

In this sample, this clone turned up once. The gene calls are TRBV10-1 and TRBJ2-2; TRBD2 aligns across 9 bases. The CDR3 is 17 amino acids. The germline CDR1 and CDR2 sequences are WNHNN and SYGVQD (reference sequence). V lost 0 bases and J lost 5; bases outside the gene matches: 7. The CDR3 region has the DNA TGCGCCAGCAGTGAGTCGACGGGTCTAGCGGGGACCGGGGAGCTGTTTTTT. It specifies CASSESTGLAGTGELFF.

V is TRBV6-1 and J is TRBJ2-3; 7 nucleotides align to TRBD2. The CDR3 consists of 16 residues. Per the germline V gene, CDR1 is MNHNS and CDR2 is SASEGT. V was pared by 2 bases and J by 3 bases, with 8 bases of the junction left unmatched. The CDR3: CASSENGGRRTDTQYF. For the CDR3, the DNA is TGTGCCAGCAGTGAAAATGGCGGGAGAAGGACAGATACGCAGTATTTT.

The CDR3 nucleotides are TGTGCCAGCAGTTCATCGCAGGGAGGCTACACCTTC. Translating it yields CASSSSQGGYTF. This chain connects TRBV27 to TRBJ1-2, with D maybe TRBD1 (5 bases). The V gene lost 4 bases and the J gene lost 8 bases, with 11 bases spanning the gap. Germline V gene sequence: CDR1 MNHEY, CDR2 SMNVEV (reference sequence). The CDR3 extends over 12 amino acids.

This chain links TRBV19 with TRBJ2-1; 7 nucleotides align to TRBD2. This CDR3 spans 17 amino acids. V lost 3 bases and J lost 4; bases outside the gene matches: 12. Germline CDR1 and CDR2: LNHDA and SQIVND (reference sequence). CDR3 nucleotides: TGTGCCAGTAGTATGGACTCTTCGGGCGGGGGTTACAATGAGCAGTTCTTC. It encodes CASSMDSSGGGYNEQFF.

The chain joins TRBV29-1 to TRBJ2-1; possibly TRBD1 for D (6 bases). The V gene's germline CDR1 is SQVTM and CDR2 ANQGSEA. Trimming cost V 7 bases and J 6 bases, with 13 bases left between them. CDR3 size: 12 residues. The CDR3 region is CSATGQSNEQFF. In DNA form, the CDR3 reads TGCAGCGCCACCGGACAGTCCAATGAGCAGTTCTTC.

The gene calls are TRBV7-9 and TRBJ1-1; D is ambiguous. Trimming stripped 2 bases from V and 1 base from J, with 5 bases between. CDR3 size: 13 residues. The V gene's germline CDR1 is SEHNR and CDR2 FQNEAQ (reference sequence). The DNA of the CDR3 is TGTGCCAGCAGCTTACAATGGAACACTGAAGCTTTCTTT. This gives the protein CASSLQWNTEAFF.

The chain uses TRBV5-1 and TRBJ2-5; D gene ambiguous. V was clipped by 2 bases and J by 2 bases, with 7 bases between them. The CDR3 is 13 amino acids. The germline V gene encodes CDR1 SGHRS and CDR2 YFSETQ. This CDR3 reads CASSLQDQETQYF. The CDR3 DNA reads as TGCGCCAGCAGCTTACAAGATCAAGAGACCCAGTACTTC.

V usage is TRBV5-1 and J usage is TRBJ2-1, with a weak D call TRBD1 (6 bases). Germline loops: CDR1 SGHRS, CDR2 YFSETQ. The CDR3 loop spans 15 amino acids. The V end was cut by 0 bases, the J end by 2 bases, with 9 bases between. Written as DNA, the CDR3 is TGCGCCAGCAGCTTGGCAGGACAGACCTACAATGAGCAGTTCTTC. Translated: CASSLAGQTYNEQFF.

V is TRBV5-1 and J is TRBJ1-6; 8 bases are shared with TRBD1. This CDR3 contains 18 residues. Germline V gene lookup returns CDR1 SGHRS and CDR2 YFSETQ. The J segment lost 3 bases and the V segment lost 5 bases, leaving 13 bases of the junction unmatched. The CDR3 nucleotides are TGCGCCAGCAGTTTAACAGGGGGTTTGGTTGACTATAATTCACCCCTCCACTTT. This translates into CASSLTGGLVDYNSPLHF. Drawing the rest from reference TRBV5-1 and TRBJ1-6, the complete variable domain is KAGVTQTPRYLIKTRGQQVTLSCSPISGHRSVSWYQQTPGQGLQFLFEYFSETQRNKGNFPGRFSGRQFSNSRSEMNVSTLELGDSALYLCASSLTGGLVDYNSPLHFGNGTRLTVT.

This clone appeared once. This sequence joins TRBV4-1 and TRBJ2-6; D unclear. Germline CDR1 and CDR2: MGHRA and YSYEKL. CDR3 length: 13 amino acids. V gave up 4 bases and J gave up 3 bases, with 4 bases separating them. CDR3 bases: TGCGCCAGCAGCCCCTATGGGGCCAACGTCCTGACTTTC. It specifies CASSPYGANVLTF.

The chain couples TRBV5-4 to TRBJ1-1; D perhaps matches TRBD1 (5 bases). V was pared by 4 bases and J by 6 bases, with 16 bases between. Germline V gene data show CDR1 as SGHNT and CDR2 as YYREEE (reference sequence). The CDR3 length is 14 residues. CDR3 nucleotides: TGTGCCAGCAGCCCCGGGGGAGGGCGGGCTGAAGCTTTCTTT. This encodes CASSPGGGRAEAFF. The full variable domain, with the rest looked up from reference TRBV5-4 and TRBJ1-1, is ETGVTQSPTHLIKTRGQQVTLRCSSQSGHNTVSWYQQALGQGPQFIFQYYREEENGRGNFPPRFSGLQFPNYSSELNVNALELDDSALYLCASSPGGGRAEAFFGQGTRLTVV.

V is TRBV3-1 (or the pseudogene TRBV3-2) and J is TRBJ2-4; TRBD1 is a possible D gene (6 bases). The length of the CDR3 is 16 residues. From germline, CDR1 is LGHDT and CDR2 YNNKEL (reference sequence). The germline V and J ends were trimmed by 2 bases and 0 bases, with 11 bases remaining between them. CDR3 sequence reads: CASSQTGQLAKNIQYF. The DNA of the CDR3 is TGTGCCAGCAGCCAAACGGGACAACTAGCCAAAAACATTCAGTACTTC.

In the case of this clone: The sample has other DNA sequences that encode this CDR3 too. The chain has TRBV30 and TRBJ1-5; tentative D call: TRBD1 (5 bases). The CDR3 spans 13 residues. V was clipped by 0 bases and J by 2 bases, with 5 bases between them. Germline loops: CDR1 GTSNPN, CDR2 SVGIG (reference sequence). The CDR3 region has the DNA TGTGCCTGGAGTGTACAGGGCAATCAGCCCCAGCATTTT. This codes for CAWSVQGNQPQHF.

The chain is built from TRBV5-6 and TRBJ2-7; possibly TRBD1 for D (5 bases). V was cut by 0 bases and J by 8 bases, with 21 bases left in between. The CDR3 contains 16 residues. The germline gives CDR1 SGHDT, CDR2 YYEEEE. The CDR3 sequence is CASSLAGARATLKQYF. The CDR3 bases are TGTGCCAGCAGCTTGGCAGGCGCCAGGGCTACCCTCAAGCAGTACTTC. Complete variable domain (other parts from reference TRBV5-6 and TRBJ2-7): DAGVTQSPTHLIKTRGQQVTLRCSPKSGHDTVSWYQQALGQGPQFIFQYYEEEERQRGNFPDRFSGHQFPNYSSELNVNALLLGDSALYLCASSLAGARATLKQYFGPGTRLTVT.

The chain couples TRBV28 to TRBJ2-3; 7 bases are a match to TRBD2. CDR1 and CDR2 (germline): MDHEN, SYDVKM. V shed 1 base, J shed 0 bases, and the junction held 4 bases outside the gene matches. This CDR3 is built from 16 residues. The CDR3: CASSLSRGVSTDTQYF. The DNA for the CDR3 is TGTGCCAGCAGTTTATCACGGGGGGTCAGCACAGATACGCAGTATTTT.

V usage is TRBV30 and J usage is TRBJ1-2; D unclear. V lost 1 base to trimming and J lost 4 bases, with 13 bases between them. The germline CDR1 and CDR2 sequences are GTSNPN and SVGIG (reference sequence). This CDR3 comprises 14 residues. The CDR3 sequence: CAWSALGRSYGYTF. In nucleotides, the CDR3 is TGTGCCTGGAGTGCTCTGGGGAGAAGCTATGGCTACACCTTC.

This clone is a singleton in its sample. The chain is built from TRBV15 and TRBJ2-6, with D tentatively TRBD2 (7 bases). Germline V CDR1 and CDR2: LNHNV, YYDKDF (reference sequence). V lost 6 bases, J lost 1 base, and 13 bases lay in between. The CDR3 length is 16 residues. Here the CDR3 DNA reads TGTGCCACCAGTTTAGGGGGAGGGTCTGGGGCCAACGTCCTGACTTTC. Translated: CATSLGGGSGANVLTF.

The sample holds one count of this clone. The gene calls are TRBV6-5 and TRBJ2-1; possibly TRBD2 for D (6 bases). This CDR3 is 13 amino acids long. From germline, CDR1 is MNHEY and CDR2 SVGAGI. V gave up 10 bases and J gave up 4 bases, with 14 bases separating them. The CDR3 loop reads CAIEEGPYNEQFF. The DNA of the CDR3 is TGTGCCATCGAGGAGGGACCTTACAATGAGCAGTTCTTC.

A note on this clone: Other DNA sequences in this sample translate to the same CDR3. This sequence joins TRBV5-1 and TRBJ1-3; D ambiguous. CDR3 length equals 14 residues. V was shortened by 2 bases and J by 0 bases, with 6 bases between the two germline ends. Germline CDR1 reads SGHRS; CDR2 reads YFSETQ. The CDR3 nucleotides are TGCGCCAGCAGCTTAGGGAGCTCTGGAAACACCATATATTTT. It specifies CASSLGSSGNTIYF. The variable domain in full, completed from reference TRBV5-1 and TRBJ1-3, reads KAGVTQTPRYLIKTRGQQVTLSCSPISGHRSVSWYQQTPGQGLQFLFEYFSETQRNKGNFPGRFSGRQFSNSRSEMNVSTLELGDSALYLCASSLGSSGNTIYFGEGSWLTVV.

V is TRBV3-1 (or the pseudogene TRBV3-2) and J is TRBJ2-7; D unresolved. The CDR3 extends over 14 amino acids. The V gene lost 0 bases and the J gene lost 4 bases, with 10 bases spanning the gap. CDR1 is LGHDT and CDR2 is YNNKEL in the germline V gene (reference sequence). CDR3 DNA: TGTGCCAGCAGCCAAGATCTCGGCAGGTACGAGCAGTACTTC. This encodes CASSQDLGRYEQYF.

The chain has TRBV6-5 and TRBJ1-1; TRBD1 is a possible D gene (6 bases). Deletions cut 5 bases from V and 5 bases from J, with 12 bases between. From germline, CDR1 is MNHEY and CDR2 SVGAGI. This CDR3 comprises 13 residues. The CDR3 sequence is CASSRNRETEAFF. DNA for the CDR3: TGTGCCAGCAGTAGAAACAGGGAGACTGAAGCTTTCTTT.

The V gene is TRBV19, the J gene TRBJ2-7; TRBD2 matches at 10 bases. Looked up from germline, CDR1 is LNHDA and CDR2 is SQIVND (reference sequence). The CDR3 sequence is 15 residues long. J was trimmed by 5 bases and V by 1 base; bases with no gene match: 5. The CDR3 here is CASSIVLAGAHEQYF. CDR3 DNA sequence: TGTGCCAGTAGTATAGTTCTAGCGGGAGCGCACGAGCAGTACTTC.

The chain has TRBV18 and TRBJ2-1, with 11 bases that match TRBD2. Germline V gene sequence: CDR1 KGHSH, CDR2 LQKENI. With V trimmed by 6 bases and J by 6 bases, 16 bases remained unmatched. This CDR3 spans 18 amino acids. The CDR3 protein is CASSLLASGGIKGNEQFF. The CDR3 nucleotides are TGTGCCAGCTCCCTCTTGGCTAGCGGGGGGATTAAGGGCAATGAGCAGTTCTTC.

This clone has a single count. J is TRBJ1-3 and V is TRBV5-1; D might be TRBD1 (6 bases). This CDR3 spans 14 amino acids. CDR1 SGHRS and CDR2 YFSETQ come from the germline V gene. V was pared by 4 bases and J by 8 bases, with 16 bases between. The chain's CDR3 is CASSPTGSGDTIYF. CDR3 bases: TGCGCCAGCAGCCCGACAGGAAGCGGGGACACCATATATTTT.

The chain carries TRBV18 and TRBJ1-1; TRBD1 is a possible D gene (6 bases). Germline lookup yields CDR1 KGHSH and CDR2 LQKENI. CDR3 length: 16 residues. V dropped 3 bases and J dropped 1 base, with 15 bases sitting between them. CDR3 residues: CASSPLPGQSNTEAFF. The DNA for the CDR3 is TGTGCCAGCTCACCTTTACCGGGACAATCGAACACTGAAGCTTTCTTT.

A remark on this clone: The junction and the germline gene differ at one end; a read error may be behind it. The J gene is TRBJ2-1, the V gene TRBV7-9; TRBD2 aligns across 9 bases. Per germline, CDR1 SEHNR and CDR2 FQNEAQ (reference sequence). This CDR3 spans 14 amino acids. The CDR3 bases are TGTGCCAGCACCTTAGCGGGAGTCCACAATGAGCAGTTCTTC. This gives the protein CASTLAGVHNEQFF.